This TCR beta chain was identified in a study of cytomegalovirus exposure and HLA in healthy donors. Study results and limitations: Excluded: some indistinguishable V segments such as TRBV6-2 and TRBV6-3.

Looked up from germline, CDR1 is SGDLS and CDR2 is YYNGEE. With 4 bases clipped from V and 6 bases from J, the junction kept 8 bases outside the gene matches. The CDR3 runs 16 residues. PCR amplification relied on 60 Vbeta primers (plus 13 Jbeta primers). The assay was immunoSEQ multiplex PCR, and TCRdb's table has in-frame clones only and misses some. Of some 100,000 clones listed, about 79% are singletons. Notes on this clone: What it recognizes is unknown.

The chain is built from TRBV9 and TRBJ2-1, with TRBD2 matching over 12 bases. The clonotype originates from a male donor in good health and CMV-seropositive. The specimen sequenced was PBMCs. CDR3 amino acids: CASSLASSGGVNEQFF. The CDR3 coding sequence is TGTGCCAGCAGCCTGGCTTCTAGCGGGGGGGTCAATGAGCAGTTCTTC. Using reference TRBV9 and TRBJ2-1 for the parts outside the CDR3, the full variable domain is DSGVTQTPKHLITATGQRVTLRCSPRSGDLSVYWYQQSLDQGLQFLIQYYNGEERAKGNILERFSAQQFPDLHSELNLSSLELGDSALYFCASSLASSGGVNEQFFGPGTRLTVL.